A single T cell receptor (beta chain) is shown here with its context. Distinct nucleotide sequences in the sample also encode this CDR3. This sample was taken from a study of blood T cell repertoires in COVID-19. For the study at large: Sites across the United States, Italy and Spain contributed samples from acute and convalescent COVID-19. T cells, B-cell-depleted T cells, or PBMCs provided the cDNA or gDNA that served as material.

How the authors handled the data: It was from reference gene primer amplification that nucleated cell counts were estimated. The data were produced by immunoSEQ multiplex PCR, yet TCRdb's version contains in-frame clones alone and is incomplete. The DNA was the basis for D and trimming; V, J and clone size are from that table. The sample has 55,000 to 75,000 clones; roughly nine tenths are singletons. Germline V gene lookup returns CDR1 GTSNPN and CDR2 SVGIG (reference sequence). Trimming cost V 2 bases and J 8 bases; bases outside gene matches: 2. The length of the CDR3 is 11 residues. The sequence was obtained from a man in his 60s with acute or convalescent COVID-19. V usage is TRBV30 and J usage is TRBJ1-2; 7 bases line up with TRBD1. The sample consisted of peripheral blood. The CDR3 is CAWSRGGGYTF. The CDR3 DNA is TGTGCCTGGAGTAGAGGGGGCGGCTACACCTTC.